Each of the 2 T cell receptor beta chains below was sequenced from the same sample in a study of T cell responses to AZD1222 COVID-19 vaccine (dated by TCRdb to 2020 to 2023). Preparation of the library involved the immunoSEQ multiplex PCR assay. The table comes from immuneACCESS by way of TCRdb, which keeps in-frame sequences with V and J called. Part of the clones is missing from these tables; in studies checked, under half for an unresolved V gene and the rest for unknown reasons. The sample records some 120,000 clones, roughly 90% of which are singletons. Approximately 1.5% of the sample is in the top ten clones. This sample's time point label indicates: baseline before first vaccination. The sequencing used peripheral blood, collected on day 0 of AZD1222 vaccination. The origin of the receptors is an adult in good health.

The chain recombines TRBV5-6 with TRBJ1-1; TRBD1 aligns across 12 bases. J lost 5 bases, V lost 2 bases, and 10 bases had no gene match. There are 17 residues in the CDR3. From germline, CDR1 is SGHDT and CDR2 YYEEEE. The CDR3 here is CASSLYPGQGAWTEAFF. The CDR3 DNA sequence: TGTGCCAGCAGCTTATACCCGGGACAGGGGGCTTGGACTGAAGCTTTCTTT. Full variable domain (rest looked up from reference TRBV5-6 and TRBJ1-1): DAGVTQSPTHLIKTRGQQVTLRCSPKSGHDTVSWYQQALGQGPQFIFQYYEEEERQRGNFPDRFSGHQFPNYSSELNVNALLLGDSALYLCASSLYPGQGAWTEAFFGQGTRLTVV.

CDR3 region: CASSPDREHYGYTF. The CDR3 region has the DNA TGCGCCAGCAGCCCGGACAGGGAGCACTATGGCTACACCTTC. V and J are TRBV5-1 and TRBJ1-2; 8 bases map to TRBD1. V was clipped by 4 bases and J by 3 bases; unmatched bases: 5. The CDR3 loop spans 14 amino acids. CDR1 and CDR2 (germline): SGHRS, YFSETQ.